This TCR beta chain was observed in a study of cytomegalovirus exposure and HLA in healthy donors. The study's findings and limits: In a later analysis, TCR beta V- and J-gene trimming showed a link to a missense DCLRE1C variant.

Regarding donors, all were healthy bone marrow donors. There are 15 residues in the CDR3. V lost 5 bases and J lost 3; bases outside the gene matches: 7. CDR1 and CDR2 (germline): MDHEN, SYDVKM. A word on this clone: Its cognate antigen is unknown.

Use of 60 Vbeta and 13 Jbeta primers characterized the PCR. Assay used: immunoSEQ multiplex PCR; TCRdb lists only in-frame clones, some missing. Of tens of thousands of clones detected, 70% to 85% appear once; the ten largest clones hold about 22%. This chain connects TRBV28 to TRBJ2-1, with 7 bases that match TRBD2. The TCR was taken from a woman in her forties or fifties in good health and CMV-seropositive. The sequencing input was PBMCs. CDR3 sequence (DNA): TGTGCCAGCAGTGAGGCGGGAGTTCACTACAATGAGCAGTTCTTC. Translated, it gives CASSEAGVHYNEQFF.